This entry features one TCR beta chain sequence. Its antigen is not known. The CDR3 is 17 residues long. V was clipped by 0 bases and J by 2 bases, with 16 bases between them. CDR1 and CDR2 (germline): SGDLS, YYNGEE. TCRdb reanalysed the reads using MiXCR and keeps one entry per CDR3 protein. The table shows 900,000 to 950,000 distinct CDR3 sequences, with around 32% occurring only once. This sample is drawn from a study of T cell repertoires in cytomegalovirus infection. The overall study: The public TCR beta signatures pointed to both CMV infection and matching HLA type. Study findings and constraints: CMV carriers with the relevant HLA were identified by cumulative public TCR beta family frequency. CMV-specific TCR beta clonotypes restricted by HLA-C dominated the ex vivo response.

Specimen: cultured CD8+ T cells from PBMCs, collected from culture after CMV antigen stimulation. The sequence was obtained from a human donor in good health (CMV status not recorded). Some clones in this sample may be carry-over from other donors' samples. The chain joins TRBV9 to TRBJ2-3; D is uncertain. The CDR3 region has the DNA TGTGCCAGCAGCGTAGCTTTAGGAAGCCCCTACACAGATACGCAGTATTTT. This encodes CASSVALGSPYTDTQYF. The full variable domain, with the rest looked up from reference TRBV9 and TRBJ2-3, is DSGVTQTPKHLITATGQRVTLRCSPRSGDLSVYWYQQSLDQGLQFLIQYYNGEERAKGNILERFSAQQFPDLHSELNLSSLELGDSALYFCASSVALGSPYTDTQYFGPGTRLTVL.